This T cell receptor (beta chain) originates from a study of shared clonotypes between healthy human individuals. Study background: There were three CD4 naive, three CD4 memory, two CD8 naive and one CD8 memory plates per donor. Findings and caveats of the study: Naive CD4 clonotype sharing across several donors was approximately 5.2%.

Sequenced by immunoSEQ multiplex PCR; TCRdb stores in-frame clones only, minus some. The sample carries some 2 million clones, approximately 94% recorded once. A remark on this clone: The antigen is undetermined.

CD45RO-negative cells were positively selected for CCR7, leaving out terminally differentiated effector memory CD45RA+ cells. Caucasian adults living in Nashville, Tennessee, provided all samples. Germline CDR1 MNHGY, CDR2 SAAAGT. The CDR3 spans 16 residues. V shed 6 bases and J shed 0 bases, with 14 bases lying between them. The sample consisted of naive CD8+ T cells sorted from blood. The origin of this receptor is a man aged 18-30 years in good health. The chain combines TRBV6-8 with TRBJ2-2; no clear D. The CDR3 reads CASRLCRQSNTGELFF. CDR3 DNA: TGTGCCAGCAGACTCTGCCGACAATCGAACACCGGGGAGCTGTTTTTT.